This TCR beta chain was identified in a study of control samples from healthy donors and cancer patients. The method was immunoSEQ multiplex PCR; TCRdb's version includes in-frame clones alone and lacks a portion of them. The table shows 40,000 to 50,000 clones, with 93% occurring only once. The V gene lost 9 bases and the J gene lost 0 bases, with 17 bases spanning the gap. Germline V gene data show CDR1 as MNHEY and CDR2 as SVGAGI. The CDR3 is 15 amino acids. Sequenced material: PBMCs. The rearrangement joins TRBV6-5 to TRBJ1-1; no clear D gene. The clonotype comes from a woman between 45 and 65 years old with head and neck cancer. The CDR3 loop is CASSRRSDMNTEAFF. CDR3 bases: TGTGCCAGTTCGCGAAGGTCAGACATGAACACTGAAGCTTTCTTT.